The next 7 T cell receptor beta chains were all read from a single sample in a study of blood T cell repertoires in COVID-19. Measured with immunoSEQ multiplex PCR; TCRdb has only the in-frame clones, and not every one. Of under 250,000 clones listed, about nine tenths are singletons. Sample: peripheral blood. Every receptor here comes from a man between 25 and 39 years old with COVID-19, enrolled during active disease.

The chain has TRBV5-6 and TRBJ1-1, with D hard to call. This CDR3 spans 13 amino acids. Germline CDR1 SGHDT, CDR2 YYEEEE. Trimming took 4 bases from V and 7 from J, leaving 14 bases between them. CDR3 loop: CASSRLAVNEAFF. The CDR3 DNA reads as TGTGCCAGCAGCCGACTCGCGGTCAATGAAGCTTTCTTT. The full variable domain, rest sourced from reference TRBV5-6 and TRBJ1-1, is DAGVTQSPTHLIKTRGQQVTLRCSPKSGHDTVSWYQQALGQGPQFIFQYYEEEERQRGNFPDRFSGHQFPNYSSELNVNALLLGDSALYLCASSRLAVNEAFFGQGTRLTVV.

The V and J genes are TRBV5-1 and TRBJ2-1; D is ambiguous. Trimming took off 0 bases at V and 12 bases at J, with 10 bases between the two ends. CDR3 length equals 12 residues. CDR1 SGHRS and CDR2 YFSETQ come from the germline V gene. The CDR3 nucleotides read TGCGCCAGCAGCTTGGCCGAGAGTAGGCAGTTCTTC. It is translated as CASSLAESRQFF.

The chain joins TRBV18 to TRBJ2-5; 7 bases are shared with TRBD1. The J segment lost 2 bases and the V segment lost 6 bases, leaving 3 bases of the junction unmatched. The CDR3 extends over 13 amino acids. Per germline, CDR1 KGHSH and CDR2 LQKENI. CDR3 residues: CASSGQEQETQYF. CDR3 bases: TGTGCCAGCTCCGGACAGGAGCAAGAGACCCAGTACTTC.

This sequence joins TRBV5-1 and TRBJ2-7; 9 bases agree with TRBD1. CDR1 and CDR2 from the germline V gene are SGHRS and YFSETQ. V lost 3 bases and J lost 5; bases outside the gene matches: 9. The CDR3 runs 15 residues. The CDR3 region has the DNA TGCGCCAGCAGCTCAGGGACAGGGCAACTCCACGAGCAGTACTTC. Protein product: CASSSGTGQLHEQYF.

The DNA for the CDR3 is TGTGCCAGCAGCTTCCAACTAGCGAGCGGCTCCTACGAGCAGTACTTC. It encodes CASSFQLASGSYEQYF. The chain links TRBV7-9 to TRBJ2-7, with 7 bases aligning to TRBD2. V lost 3 bases to trimming and J lost 0 bases; unmatched junction nucleotides: 8. Germline V gives CDR1 SEHNR, CDR2 FQNEAQ (reference sequence). CDR3 length: 16 amino acids.

This rearrangement joins TRBV9 to TRBJ2-3; possibly TRBD2 for D (5 bases). V shed 0 bases and J shed 2 bases, with 13 bases lying between them. The CDR3 extends over 16 amino acids. CDR1 SGDLS and CDR2 YYNGEE come from the germline V gene. The CDR3 nucleotides are TGTGCCAGCAGCGTAGGGCTGAGCGGATACACAGATACGCAGTATTTT. It codes for CASSVGLSGYTDTQYF.

Written as DNA, the CDR3 is TGTGCCAGCAGCCCGCGAGCCCGGAACACCGGGGAGCTGTTTTTT. This translates into CASSPRARNTGELFF. J is TRBJ2-2 and V is TRBV7-3; the D is unclear. This CDR3 region has 15 residues. V was clipped by 5 bases and J by 1 base, with 11 bases between them. Germline V CDR1 and CDR2: SGHTA, FQGTGA.